This T cell receptor (beta chain) was found in a study of cytomegalovirus exposure and HLA in healthy donors. Turning to this clone: Its antigen is unknown.

General study results and limits: Follow-up analysis later connected one missense variant in DCLRE1C with trimming of TCR beta V- and J-genes. An analysis that came later showed most CMV-associated TCR beta chains appearing HLA-restricted. Cytomegalovirus status, reportedly, was diagnosed with high specificity and sensitivity by the classifier.

PCR amplification relied on 60 Vbeta primers (plus 13 Jbeta primers). TCRdb's copy holds only in-frame clones and misses some; the assay was immunoSEQ multiplex PCR. The table includes about 94,000 clones, 50% to 75% detected once. V trimming: 0 bases; J trimming: 4 bases; junction bases outside the gene matches: 4. This CDR3 spans 16 amino acids. Per the germline V gene, CDR1 is MNHEY and CDR2 is SVGAGI. This TCR was recovered from a man aged 25-45 years in good health and CMV-seronegative. The sequencing input was PBMCs. The chain carries TRBV6-5 and TRBJ2-1; 9 positions agree with TRBD2. CDR3 sequence: CASSYSMTSGYNEQFF. CDR3 in DNA: TGTGCCAGCAGTTACTCGATGACTAGCGGATACAATGAGCAGTTCTTC.